A single sample is the source of the 13 T cell receptor beta chains below, sequenced in a study of cytomegalovirus exposure and HLA in healthy donors listed by TCRdb under 2017. The protocol used for the library was the immunoSEQ multiplex PCR assay. TCRdb took over this immuneACCESS table, retaining in-frame rearrangements with V and J assigned. Such tables are incomplete; in checked studies, under half of the missing clones stem from an unresolved V gene, and the remainder is unexplained. This sample comprises 110,000 to 150,000 clones, approximately 84% of them detected only once. The top ten constitute 1.4% of the sample. Input material: PBMCs. These TCRs come from a woman in her twenties or thirties in good health and CMV-seronegative.

V and J are TRBV5-8 and TRBJ1-1; D call uncertain. Trimming shortened V by 0 bases and J by 4 bases, and 16 bases separated the two germline ends. The length of the CDR3 is 16 residues. Germline values: CDR1 SGHTS, CDR2 YDEGEE. The CDR3 reads CASSLAVTGRVTEAFF. For the CDR3, the DNA is TGTGCCAGCAGCTTGGCCGTGACGGGGAGGGTCACTGAAGCTTTCTTT.

This chain connects TRBV14 to TRBJ2-7; a weak D match, TRBD2 (5 bases). The CDR3 is 16 residues long. Trimming took off 4 bases at V and 6 bases at J, with 22 bases between the two ends. Germline CDR1 is SGHDN and CDR2 is FVKESK. The CDR3 reads CASSPFQAIGGGEQYF. CDR3 DNA sequence: TGTGCCAGCAGCCCCTTTCAGGCGATAGGCGGAGGCGAGCAGTACTTC.

The CDR3 sequence is CASSSRTLGGEQYF. The CDR3 DNA sequence: TGTGCCAGCAGTTCCCGGACCTTAGGGGGCGAGCAGTACTTC. The V and J genes are TRBV27 and TRBJ2-7; a possible D gene is TRBD1 (6 bases). Trimming cost V 4 bases and J 6 bases, with 16 bases left between them. The CDR3 totals 14 residues. From germline, CDR1 is MNHEY and CDR2 SMNVEV (reference sequence).

The chain uses TRBV6-5 and TRBJ2-7, with 10 bases lining up with TRBD1. This CDR3 spans 14 amino acids. Germline-derived CDR1 and CDR2 are MNHEY and SVGAGI. With 8 bases clipped from V and 5 bases from J, the junction kept 9 bases outside the gene matches. CDR3 in amino acids: CASLRPGQGNEQYF. The CDR3 DNA follows: TGTGCCAGCCTCCGCCCGGGACAGGGGAACGAGCAGTACTTC.

This chain connects TRBV19 to TRBJ2-5; D uncertain. The CDR3 contains 13 residues. Germline V gene lookup returns CDR1 LNHDA and CDR2 SQIVND (reference sequence). Trimming stripped 0 bases from V and 3 bases from J, with 5 bases between. CDR3 coding DNA: TGTGCCAGTAGTATAGATGAGGAAGAGACCCAGTACTTC. This gives the protein CASSIDEEETQYF. The entire variable domain, with the rest obtained from reference TRBV19 and TRBJ2-5, is as follows: DGGITQSPKYLFRKEGQNVTLSCEQNLNHDAMYWYRQDPGQGLRLIYYSQIVNDFQKGDIAEGYSVSREKKESFPLTVTSAQKNPTAFYLCASSIDEEETQYFGPGTRLLVL.

The chain combines TRBV10-3 with TRBJ2-5; D is possibly TRBD1 (7 bases). The CDR3 runs to 14 residues. Germline V CDR1 and CDR2: ENHRY, SYGVKD. Trimming took 3 bases from V and 5 from J, leaving 13 bases between them. The CDR3 spells CAISDGRGVETQYF. The CDR3 DNA follows: TGTGCCATCAGTGACGGCAGGGGGGTCGAGACCCAGTACTTC.

CDR3 sequence reads: CASSSSRGRTGELFF. The CDR3 bases are TGTGCCAGCAGTTCAAGCAGGGGGCGCACCGGGGAGCTGTTTTTT. V gene TRBV2 combines with J gene TRBJ2-2, with 8 positions matching TRBD1. The germline CDR1 and CDR2 sequences are SNHLY and FYNNEI. The V gene end was trimmed by 5 bases and the J gene end by 4 bases; junction bases not matched to a gene: 6. There are 15 residues in the CDR3.

The chain combines TRBV5-8 with TRBJ1-4; no firm D call. CDR3 length: 15 residues. V shed 4 bases and J shed 0 bases, with 10 bases lying between them. Germline CDR1 is SGHTS and CDR2 is YDEGEE. As DNA, the CDR3 is TGTGCCAGCAGCGCCGGCGGGTCAACTAATGAAAAACTGTTTTTT. This translates into CASSAGGSTNEKLFF.

The J gene is TRBJ2-1, the V gene TRBV11-2, with D unclear. V lost 0 bases and J lost 4, with 4 bases in between. Germline CDR1 and CDR2: SGHAT and FQNNGV. The CDR3 sequence is 13 residues long. This chain's CDR3 is CASSLERYNEQFF. The CDR3 region has the DNA TGTGCCAGCAGCTTAGAGAGATACAATGAGCAGTTCTTC.

The genes are TRBV30 and TRBJ2-1; 7 nucleotides align to TRBD1. CDR1 GTSNPN and CDR2 SVGIG come from the germline V gene (reference sequence). The CDR3 is made up of 13 amino acids. Trimming removed 4 bases from V and 9 bases from J; junction bases left unmatched: 9. The CDR3 region is CAWKKDRHGEQFF. CDR3 nucleotides: TGTGCCTGGAAAAAGGACAGGCATGGTGAGCAGTTCTTC. The variable domain in full, with the rest retrieved from reference TRBV30 and TRBJ2-1, is SQTIHQWPATLVQPVGSPLSLECTVEGTSNPNLYWYRQAAGRGLQLLFYSVGIGQISSEVPQNLSASRPQDRQFILSSKKLLLSDSGFYLCAWKKDRHGEQFFGPGTRLTVL.

V gene TRBV30 combines with J gene TRBJ1-1; tentatively, D is TRBD1 (5 bases). Per the germline V gene, CDR1 is GTSNPN and CDR2 is SVGIG (reference sequence). The ends were cut back, 4 bases at V and 1 base at J, with 7 bases in the middle. The CDR3 is 12 residues long. The CDR3 DNA reads TGTGCCTGGACCCAGGGGAACACTGAAGCTTTCTTT. This translates into CAWTQGNTEAFF.

DNA for the CDR3: TGTGCCAGCAGCGTAGTCTCGGGGGATAACACCGGGGAGCTGTTTTTT. Its translation is CASSVVSGDNTGELFF. The rearrangement joins TRBV9 to TRBJ2-2; weak D call: TRBD2 (6 bases). In germline, CDR1 is SGDLS, CDR2 YYNGEE. The CDR3 has 16 amino acids. V gave up 0 bases and J gave up 2 bases, with 11 bases separating them. Together with reference TRBV9 and TRBJ2-2, the CDR3 gives the full variable domain: DSGVTQTPKHLITATGQRVTLRCSPRSGDLSVYWYQQSLDQGLQFLIQYYNGEERAKGNILERFSAQQFPDLHSELNLSSLELGDSALYFCASSVVSGDNTGELFFGEGSRLTVL.

The rearrangement links TRBV19 to TRBJ1-5, with TRBD1 matching over 9 bases. Germline values: CDR1 LNHDA, CDR2 SQIVND (reference sequence). Trimming removed 6 bases from V and 2 bases from J; junction bases left unmatched: 14. This CDR3 is built from 18 residues. Written as DNA, the CDR3 is TGTGCCAGTAGCACTAACCCAACAGGGGGCTATGGCAATCAGCCCCAGCATTTT. Translation gives CASSTNPTGGYGNQPQHF.